These 7 T cell receptor beta chains came from one sample sequenced in a study of response to subunit inactivated influenza vaccine. TCRdb re-analysed the RT-PCR reads in MiXCR, keeping a single row per CDR3 protein. The data contain more than 200,000 distinct CDR3 sequences, less than 15% of them singletons. The sequencing here drew on non-naive T cells sorted from PBMCs, taken 14 to 15 days before vaccination. The receptors derive from a man between 50 and 59 years old who received an inactivated influenza vaccine.

This clonotype was observed many times. The gene calls are TRBV29-1 and TRBJ2-1; D ambiguous. CDR3 size: 13 residues. Trimming removed 4 bases from V and 8 bases from J, with 15 bases in between. CDR1 and CDR2 (germline): SQVTM, ANQGSEA. The CDR3 DNA is TGCAGCGTTGGAGTTTCTGCGGATTATGAGCAGTTCTTC. It yields the protein CSVGVSADYEQFF.

The chain links TRBV7-8 to TRBJ2-3; TRBD2 is a possible D gene (6 bases). The CDR3 is made up of 14 amino acids. V was cut by 7 bases and J by 2 bases, with 13 bases left in between. Germline loops: CDR1 SGHVS, CDR2 FQNEAQ. The CDR3 loop reads CASTVSGPTDTQYF. CDR3 coding DNA: TGTGCCAGCACCGTTAGCGGTCCCACAGATACGCAGTATTTT.

This clonotype was counted a few times. The V call is TRBV20-1, the J call TRBJ1-5, with TRBD1 as a possible D gene (6 bases). The germline V gene has CDR1 DFQATT and CDR2 SNEGSKA (reference sequence). The length of the CDR3 is 17 residues. The germline V and J ends were trimmed by 0 bases and 0 bases, with 15 bases remaining between them. This CDR3 reads CSARDLQGPGSNQPQHF. Written as DNA, the CDR3 is TGCAGTGCTAGAGATTTACAGGGCCCAGGTAGCAATCAGCCCCAGCATTTT.

V gene TRBV2 combines with J gene TRBJ1-6; D is unclear. V was shortened by 7 bases and J by 4 bases, with 11 bases between the two germline ends. Per germline, CDR1 SNHLY and CDR2 FYNNEI. The CDR3 totals 14 residues. CDR3 protein: CASIVGAYNSPLHF. In DNA, the CDR3 is TGTGCCAGCATAGTCGGTGCTTATAATTCACCCCTCCACTTT.

There are a few counts of this clonotype. The gene calls are TRBV6-1 and TRBJ1-5, with a tentative D call TRBD1 (5 bases). Trimming removed 0 bases from V and 6 bases from J, with 12 bases in between. CDR1 and CDR2 (germline): MNHNS, SASEGT. This CDR3 contains 15 residues. CDR3 protein: CASSEAGPWGQPQHF. The CDR3 DNA reads TGTGCCAGCAGTGAAGCGGGGCCGTGGGGTCAGCCCCAGCATTTT.

The V call is TRBV12-3 or TRBV12-4, the J call TRBJ2-7; the D gene is possibly TRBD2 (6 bases). The length of the CDR3 is 12 residues. With 3 bases removed from V and 10 bases from J, the gap between germline ends came to 13 bases. The CDR3 sequence: CASSLVQGLQYF. The CDR3 DNA follows: TGTGCCAGCAGTTTGGTCCAGGGACTCCAGTACTTC.

This clonotype turned up a few times. The chain employs TRBV7-9 and TRBJ2-7, with D perhaps TRBD1 or TRBD2 (5 bases each). This CDR3 has 15 residues. The germline V gene has CDR1 SEHNR and CDR2 FQNEAQ (reference sequence). V lost 1 base, J lost 2 bases, and 12 bases lay in between. The CDR3 region has the DNA TGTGCCAGCAGCTTAGAGGGGACCGTCGCCTACGAGCAGTACTTC. It is translated as CASSLEGTVAYEQYF.